This T cell receptor (beta chain) is drawn from a study of blood T cell repertoires in COVID-19. Study details: The United States, Italy and Spain were the sources of the acute and convalescent COVID-19 samples. In each case, the material was cDNA or gDNA derived from T cells, B-cell-depleted T cells, or PBMCs.

The CDR3 loop spans 12 amino acids. V trimming: 8 bases; J trimming: 6 bases; junction bases outside the gene matches: 5. Germline CDR1 is SGHAT and CDR2 is FQDESV (reference sequence). In the authors' methods: For nucleated cells, counts were estimated from reference gene primer amplification. Profiled with immunoSEQ multiplex PCR; TCRdb holds only in-frame clones, not every one. Clone size and V and J calls were adopted from that table, with D and trimming inferred from the DNA. The profile shows around 79,000 clones, 83% of them singletons. The chain is built from TRBV11-1 and TRBJ2-3; 7 nucleotides agree with TRBD2. The sample consisted of peripheral blood. This clonotype was obtained from a woman aged 55 to 70 with acute or convalescent COVID-19. The CDR3, as DNA: TGTGCCAGCGGCCGGGAGGAGGATACGCAGTATTTT. Residues: CASGREEDTQYF.